The 31 T cell receptor beta chains given below trace back to one sample, sequenced in a study of cytomegalovirus exposure and HLA in healthy donors. PCR was performed using 60 Vbeta and 13 Jbeta primers. Measured with immunoSEQ multiplex PCR; TCRdb has only the in-frame clones, and not every one. The sample totals around 100,000 clones. Sample: PBMCs. The receptors originated from a man younger than 45 in good health and CMV-seronegative.

The CDR3: CASSPLQQGSGANVLTF. The CDR3 coding sequence is TGTGCCAGCAGTCCCCTACAACAGGGTTCTGGGGCCAACGTCCTGACTTTC. V usage is TRBV4-2 and J usage is TRBJ2-6; a possible D gene is TRBD1 (6 bases). The V end lost 6 bases, the J end lost 1 base, and 16 bases lay between the germline ends. The CDR3 sequence is 17 residues long. Per germline, CDR1 LGHNA and CDR2 YNFKEQ.

This rearrangement joins TRBV7-7 to TRBJ1-1; tentative D call: TRBD1 (5 bases). Germline CDR1 SSHAT, CDR2 FNYEAQ (reference sequence). V lost 5 bases, J lost 4 bases, and 11 bases lay in between. This CDR3 spans 13 amino acids. CDR3 loop: CASSRDFFTEAFF. The CDR3 nucleotides are TGTGCCAGCAGCCGGGACTTCTTCACTGAAGCTTTCTTT.

This chain uses TRBV12-5 with TRBJ1-5; 9 nucleotides match TRBD1. V gave up 7 bases and J gave up 0 bases; unmatched junction bases: 4. The CDR3 extends over 15 amino acids. Germline CDR1 reads LGHNT; CDR2 reads FRNRAP. DNA for the CDR3: TGTGCTAGTGCCCCACAGGGGGCTAGCAATCAGCCCCAGCATTTT. Amino acid sequence: CASAPQGASNQPQHF.

The rearrangement uses TRBV19 and TRBJ2-5, with D tentatively TRBD2 (6 bases). The germline V gene has CDR1 LNHDA and CDR2 SQIVND (reference sequence). CDR3 length: 13 residues. V dropped 6 bases and J dropped 1 base, with 9 bases sitting between them. Here the CDR3 DNA reads TGTGCCAGTAGGGCGGGATTCCAAGAGACCCAGTACTTC. As protein: CASRAGFQETQYF.

CDR3 in DNA: TGTGCCAGCAGCTTAACAGACATCTACGAGCAGTACTTC. This gives the protein CASSLTDIYEQYF. The V and J genes are TRBV7-6 and TRBJ2-7, with unresolved D. The ends were cut back, 2 bases at V and 3 bases at J, with 8 bases in the middle. This CDR3 contains 13 residues. The V gene's germline CDR1 is SGHVS and CDR2 FNYEAQ.

The V and J genes are TRBV6-1 and TRBJ1-1; D might be TRBD1 (6 bases). The V end lost 6 bases, the J end lost 0 bases, and 14 bases lay between the germline ends. Germline lookup yields CDR1 MNHNS and CDR2 SASEGT. The CDR3 has 15 residues. The CDR3 protein is CASRKDRKMNTEAFF. The CDR3, as DNA: TGTGCCAGCAGAAAGGACAGAAAAATGAACACTGAAGCTTTCTTT.

The gene calls are TRBV4-1 and TRBJ2-5; TRBD1 matches at 7 bases. Near its end, the DNA agrees better with TRBJ2-7, so the J call may be wrong. Germline-derived CDR1 and CDR2 are MGHRA and YSYEKL. CDR3 size: 18 residues. The CDR3 protein is CASSHTNPTGIGFYEQYF. The CDR3 nucleotides read TGCGCCAGCAGCCACACCAACCCGACAGGGATTGGTTTTTACGAGCAGTACTTC.

The chain has TRBV6-5 and TRBJ2-7; 8 positions agree with TRBD1. This CDR3 is 13 amino acids long. Germline values: CDR1 MNHEY, CDR2 SVGAGI. The junction had 7 bases not matched to a gene; V was cut back by 7 bases and J by 5 bases. The CDR3 bases are TGTGCCAGCACCAACGGACAGGGACACGAGCAGTACTTC. Translation: CASTNGQGHEQYF.

This chain connects TRBV5-1 to TRBJ2-7; TRBD1 matches at 7 bases. Germline V gives CDR1 SGHRS, CDR2 YFSETQ. Unmatched junction bases numbered 3, after V lost 4 bases and J lost 2 bases. The CDR3 length is 13 residues. The CDR3 DNA is TGCGCCAGCAGCCCAACAGGGGCCTACGAGCAGTACTTC. Protein sequence: CASSPTGAYEQYF.

The chain is built from TRBV28 and TRBJ1-3, with D uncertain. The V end lost 8 bases, the J end lost 0 bases, and 14 bases lay between the germline ends. Germline CDR1 is MDHEN and CDR2 is SYDVKM. The CDR3 runs to 15 residues. The DNA of the CDR3 is TGTGCCAGCTTGATGGGCGCTAACTCTGGAAACACCATATATTTT. It encodes CASLMGANSGNTIYF.

The chain carries TRBV5-6 and TRBJ2-5; 10 bases fit TRBD2. Near its end, the DNA agrees better with TRBJ2-7, so the J call may be wrong. The length of the CDR3 is 16 residues. The germline V gene encodes CDR1 SGHDT and CDR2 YYEEEE. In DNA form, the CDR3 reads TGTGCCAGCAGCTCCCGTCGAGCGGGGGGGCTGTACGAGCAGTACTTC. Translated, it gives CASSSRRAGGLYEQYF.

The chain links TRBV2 to TRBJ2-3; D is undetermined. The CDR3 length is 14 residues. V was cut by 3 bases and J by 0 bases, with 7 bases left in between. Germline V gives CDR1 SNHLY, CDR2 FYNNEI. CDR3 nucleotide sequence: TGTGCCAGCAGTGAGGTAGTAAGCACAGATACGCAGTATTTT. Residues: CASSEVVSTDTQYF.

The chain uses TRBV6-5 and TRBJ2-7; D is possibly TRBD2 (5 bases). CDR1 and CDR2 from the germline V gene are MNHEY and SVGAGI. V dropped 1 base and J dropped 6 bases, with 13 bases sitting between them. This CDR3 has 14 amino acids. CDR3 nucleotide sequence: TGTGCCAGCAGTTACTTGGGAGTGGAGAGCGAGCAGTACTTC. Translating it yields CASSYLGVESEQYF.

This sequence joins TRBV7-2 and TRBJ1-3; D call uncertain. Between the trimmed V and J ends, which lost 6 bases and 0 bases, there was a span of 15 bases. Germline loops: CDR1 SGHTA, CDR2 FQGNSA. The CDR3 contains 16 residues. CDR3 coding DNA: TGTGCCAGCAGACTTAACAGTGCTTTCTCTGGAAACACCATATATTTT. This gives the protein CASRLNSAFSGNTIYF. The whole variable domain, filled in from reference TRBV7-2 and TRBJ1-3, reads GAGVSQSPSNKVTEKGKDVELRCDPISGHTALYWYRQSLGQGLEFLIYFQGNSAPDKSGLPSDRFSAERTGGSVSTLTIQRTQQEDSAVYLCASRLNSAFSGNTIYFGEGSWLTVV.

This chain uses TRBV19 with TRBJ2-7; D uncertain. The CDR3 runs 12 residues. Trimming removed 4 bases from V and 7 bases from J, with 11 bases in between. Germline lookup yields CDR1 LNHDA and CDR2 SQIVND (reference sequence). Here the CDR3 reads CASSNRFREQYF. The CDR3 nucleotides are TGTGCCAGTAGTAACCGATTCCGGGAGCAGTACTTC.

The chain uses TRBV10-3 and TRBJ1-4; D unclear. Germline CDR1 and CDR2: ENHRY and SYGVKD. This CDR3 comprises 13 residues. V lost 10 bases to trimming and J lost 5 bases, with 14 bases between them. The CDR3 nucleotides are TGTGCCACCACCGGGTCCTTAAATGAAAAACTGTTTTTT. This encodes CATTGSLNEKLFF.

The chain employs TRBV6-5 and TRBJ2-5, with TRBD1 matching 11 bases. The J call may be in error: the DNA end matches TRBJ2-7 better. The CDR3 loop spans 15 amino acids. Germline CDR1 is MNHEY and CDR2 is SVGAGI. The CDR3: CASSYAGQGAYEQYF. The CDR3 DNA reads as TGTGCCAGCAGTTACGCGGGACAGGGGGCCTACGAGCAGTACTTC.

This chain joins TRBV21-1 and TRBJ2-1; the tabulated D call, TRBD1, remains unverified against the DNA. TRBV21-1 is recorded as a pseudogene. This CDR3 spans 17 amino acids. The chain's CDR3 is CASSKEGRGDPYNEQFF. Here the CDR3 DNA reads TGTGCCAGCAGCAAAGAGGGCAGGGGAGATCCCTACAATGAGCAGTTCTTC.

The CDR3 DNA reads as TGCGCCAGCAGCCAAGGGGGGACAGGGCATAATGGCTACACCTTC. Translation gives CASSQGGTGHNGYTF. The chain is built from TRBV5-1 and TRBJ1-2, with 9 bases that match TRBD1. This CDR3 has 15 residues. V was pared by 4 bases and J by 6 bases, with 10 bases of the junction left unmatched. The germline CDR1 and CDR2 sequences are SGHRS and YFSETQ.

The chain is built from TRBV5-4 and TRBJ1-1; tentatively, D is TRBD1 (6 bases). CDR3 length: 15 amino acids. Germline V gives CDR1 SGHNT, CDR2 YYREEE (reference sequence). Trimming pared 4 bases from V and 3 bases from J, leaving 16 bases between. This CDR3 reads CASSVTGVGYTEAFF. The CDR3 DNA follows: TGTGCCAGCAGCGTGACAGGTGTGGGGTACACTGAAGCTTTCTTT.

The chain has TRBV27 and TRBJ2-3, with D perhaps matching TRBD1 (6 bases). There are 15 residues in the CDR3. Germline V gives CDR1 MNHEY, CDR2 SMNVEV (reference sequence). Trimming left V 4 bases short and J 1 base short, with 12 bases between. For the CDR3, the DNA is TGTGCCAGCAGTTATATCAACAGGGGCACAGATACGCAGTATTTT. Protein sequence: CASSYINRGTDTQYF.

V and J are TRBV18 and TRBJ2-5, with D possibly being TRBD2 (5 bases). The V end lost 2 bases, the J end lost 1 base, and 5 bases lay between the germline ends. CDR1 and CDR2 from the germline V gene are KGHSH and LQKENI. The CDR3 covers 13 residues. This CDR3 is CASSPSGQETQYF. The CDR3 bases are TGTGCCAGCTCACCAAGCGGCCAAGAGACCCAGTACTTC.

With regard to this clone: One junction end does not reproduce the germline sequence, and a read error may be involved. The gene calls are TRBV29-1 and TRBJ1-1; D is uncertain. The length of the CDR3 is 15 residues. Germline CDR1 SQVTM, CDR2 ANQGSEA. In nucleotides, the CDR3 is TGTAGCGTTGAAGATCGTAAGAAAGTCGGCACTGAAGCTTTCTTT. It specifies CSVEDRKKVGTEAFF.

The V gene is TRBV5-6, the J gene TRBJ2-1; 9 bases align to TRBD2. Germline loops: CDR1 SGHDT, CDR2 YYEEEE. J gave up 12 bases and V 0 bases, and 7 bases lay outside the gene matches. The CDR3 is 14 amino acids. In DNA, the CDR3 is TGTGCCAGCAGCTTGGGGGGAGCGGGGGGACCGCAGTTCTTC. Amino acids: CASSLGGAGGPQFF.

This chain links TRBV18 with TRBJ2-7, with D tentatively TRBD2 (6 bases). CDR1 and CDR2 from the germline V gene are KGHSH and LQKENI. V was clipped by 6 bases and J by 5 bases, with 20 bases between them. The CDR3 runs to 15 residues. The CDR3 DNA reads TGTGCCAGCTCCCCTAGGGGCGGGGAAGCAAACGAGCAGTACTTC. Translation gives CASSPRGGEANEQYF. The variable domain in full, completed from reference TRBV18 and TRBJ2-7, reads NAGVMQNPRHLVRRRGQEARLRCSPMKGHSHVYWYRQLPEEGLKFMVYLQKENIIDESGMPKERFSAEFPKEGPSILRIQQVVRGDSAAYFCASSPRGGEANEQYFGPGTRLTVT.

The chain combines TRBV7-2 with TRBJ1-2; D not resolved. Germline V gives CDR1 SGHTA, CDR2 FQGNSA. There are 15 residues in the CDR3. V was cut by 5 bases and J by 1 base, with 14 bases left in between. The CDR3 region has the DNA TGTGCCAGCAGCGGCGACGGGTACTTTAACTATGGCTACACCTTC. Translation gives CASSGDGYFNYGYTF. Filled out from reference TRBV7-2 and TRBJ1-2, the complete variable domain reads GAGVSQSPSNKVTEKGKDVELRCDPISGHTALYWYRQSLGQGLEFLIYFQGNSAPDKSGLPSDRFSAERTGGSVSTLTIQRTQQEDSAVYLCASSGDGYFNYGYTFGSGTRLTVV.

The V and J genes are TRBV7-2 and TRBJ2-5, with D perhaps TRBD2 (6 bases). The assigned J gene may be wrong: the sequence end matches TRBJ2-7 better. Germline loops: CDR1 SGHTA, CDR2 FQGNSA. This CDR3 comprises 14 residues. CDR3 loop: CASSPNLARYEQYF. For the CDR3, the DNA is TGTGCCAGCAGCCCCAATCTAGCGCGTTACGAGCAGTACTTC.

As DNA, the CDR3 is TGTGCCATCAGTCCGCCGGGACTAGCGGGGGGGGTAACAGATACGCAGTATTTT. Its translation is CAISPPGLAGGVTDTQYF. V gene TRBV10-3 combines with J gene TRBJ2-3; 16 bases agree with TRBD2. The CDR3 sequence is 18 residues long. The V gene end was trimmed by 5 bases and the J gene end by 3 bases; junction bases not matched to a gene: 8. Germline V CDR1 and CDR2: ENHRY, SYGVKD.

The chain joins TRBV2 to TRBJ2-5; 8 nucleotides align to TRBD1. Matching the DNA end better, TRBJ2-7 makes the J call doubtful. Germline V gene lookup returns CDR1 SNHLY and CDR2 FYNNEI. This CDR3 is built from 15 residues. The CDR3 protein is CASSAFDRGGYEQYF. The CDR3 region has the DNA TGTGCCAGCAGTGCATTCGACAGGGGTGGTTACGAGCAGTACTTC.

The rearrangement joins TRBV2 to TRBJ2-7; 9 bases map to TRBD1. The CDR3 has 15 residues. Germline CDR1 and CDR2: SNHLY and FYNNEI. With V trimmed by 5 bases and J by 6 bases, 11 bases remained unmatched. This CDR3 is CASSPIPGQGFEQYF. In nucleotides, the CDR3 is TGTGCCAGCAGTCCCATTCCGGGACAGGGATTCGAGCAGTACTTC.

The chain uses TRBV5-1 and TRBJ1-4; TRBD1 agrees at 7 bases. The CDR3 runs 15 residues. V was pared by 2 bases and J by 5 bases, with 6 bases of the junction left unmatched. The germline CDR1 and CDR2 sequences are SGHRS and YFSETQ. CDR3 sequence (DNA): TGCGCCAGCAGCTTTACCGGGACAGCGAATGAAAAACTGTTTTTT. Amino acid sequence: CASSFTGTANEKLFF.